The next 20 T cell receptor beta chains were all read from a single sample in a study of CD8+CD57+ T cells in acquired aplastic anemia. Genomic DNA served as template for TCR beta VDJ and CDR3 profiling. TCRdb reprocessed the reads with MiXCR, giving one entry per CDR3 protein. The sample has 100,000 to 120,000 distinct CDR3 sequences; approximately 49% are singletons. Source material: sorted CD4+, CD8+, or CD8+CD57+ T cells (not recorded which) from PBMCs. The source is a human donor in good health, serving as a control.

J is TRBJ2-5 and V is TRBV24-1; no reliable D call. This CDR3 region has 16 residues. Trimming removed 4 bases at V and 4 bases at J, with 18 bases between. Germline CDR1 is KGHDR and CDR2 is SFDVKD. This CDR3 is CATSETVLNGAETQYF. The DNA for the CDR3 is TGTGCCACCAGTGAGACCGTCCTAAATGGTGCAGAGACCCAGTACTTC.

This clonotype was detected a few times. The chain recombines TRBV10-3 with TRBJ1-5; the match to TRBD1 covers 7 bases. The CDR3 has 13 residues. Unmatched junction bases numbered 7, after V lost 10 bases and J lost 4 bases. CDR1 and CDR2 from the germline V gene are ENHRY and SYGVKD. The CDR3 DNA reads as TGTGCCAGCAGCTCGGGACAGAATCAGCCCCAGCATTTT. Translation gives CASSSGQNQPQHF.

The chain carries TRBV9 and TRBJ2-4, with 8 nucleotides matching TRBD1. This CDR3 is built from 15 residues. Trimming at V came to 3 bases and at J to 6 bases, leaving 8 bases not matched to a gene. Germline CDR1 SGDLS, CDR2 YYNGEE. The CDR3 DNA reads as TGTGCCAGCAGCGCCCTTGGACAGGGCATAAACATTCAGTACTTC. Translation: CASSALGQGINIQYF.

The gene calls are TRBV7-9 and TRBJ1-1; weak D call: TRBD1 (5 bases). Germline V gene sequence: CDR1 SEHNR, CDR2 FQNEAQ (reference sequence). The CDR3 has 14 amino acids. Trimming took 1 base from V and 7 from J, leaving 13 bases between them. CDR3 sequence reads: CASSLEGTLVEAFF. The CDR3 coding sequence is TGTGCCAGCAGCTTAGAGGGGACCTTAGTTGAAGCTTTCTTT.

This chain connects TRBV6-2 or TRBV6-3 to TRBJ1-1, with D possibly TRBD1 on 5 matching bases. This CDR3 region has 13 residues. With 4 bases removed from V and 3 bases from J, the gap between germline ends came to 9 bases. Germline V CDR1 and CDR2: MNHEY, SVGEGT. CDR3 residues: CASSSREHTEAFF. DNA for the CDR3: TGTGCCAGCAGTTCCAGGGAGCACACTGAAGCTTTCTTT.

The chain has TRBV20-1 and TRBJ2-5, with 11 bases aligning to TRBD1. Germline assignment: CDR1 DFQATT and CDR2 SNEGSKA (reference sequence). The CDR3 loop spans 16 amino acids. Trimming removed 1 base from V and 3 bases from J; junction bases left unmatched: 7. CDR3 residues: CSARAGQGVPKETQYF. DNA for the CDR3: TGCAGTGCTAGAGCGGGACAGGGGGTACCTAAAGAGACCCAGTACTTC.

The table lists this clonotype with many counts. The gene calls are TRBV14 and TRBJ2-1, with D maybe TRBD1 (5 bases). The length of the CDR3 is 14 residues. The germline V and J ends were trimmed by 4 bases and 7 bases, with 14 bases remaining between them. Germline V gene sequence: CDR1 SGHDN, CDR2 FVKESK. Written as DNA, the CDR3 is TGTGCCAGCAGCCCAGTAGGGGAAGGGAATGAGCAGTTCTTC. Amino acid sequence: CASSPVGEGNEQFF.

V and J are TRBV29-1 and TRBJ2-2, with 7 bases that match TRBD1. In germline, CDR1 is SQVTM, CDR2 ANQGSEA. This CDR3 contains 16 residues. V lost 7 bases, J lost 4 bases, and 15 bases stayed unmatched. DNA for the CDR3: TGCAGCGGTGGAGAGTGGGCTCCAGGGGGCACCGGGGAGCTGTTTTTT. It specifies CSGGEWAPGGTGELFF.

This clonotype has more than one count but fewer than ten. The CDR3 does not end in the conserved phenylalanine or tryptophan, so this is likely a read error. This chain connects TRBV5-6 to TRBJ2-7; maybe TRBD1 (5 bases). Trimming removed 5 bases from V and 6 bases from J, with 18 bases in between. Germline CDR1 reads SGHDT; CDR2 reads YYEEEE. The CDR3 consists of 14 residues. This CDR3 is CASSSDTVGAEQYL. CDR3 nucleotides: TGTGCCAGCAGTTCAGACACGGTAGGGGCCGAGCAGTACCTC.

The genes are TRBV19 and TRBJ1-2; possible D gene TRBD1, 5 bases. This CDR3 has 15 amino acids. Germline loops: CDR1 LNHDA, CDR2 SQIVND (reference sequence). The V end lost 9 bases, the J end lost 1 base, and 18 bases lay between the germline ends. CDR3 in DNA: TGTGCCAGCACGCACCACCGGGACGGTAACTATGGCTACACCTTC. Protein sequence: CASTHHRDGNYGYTF.

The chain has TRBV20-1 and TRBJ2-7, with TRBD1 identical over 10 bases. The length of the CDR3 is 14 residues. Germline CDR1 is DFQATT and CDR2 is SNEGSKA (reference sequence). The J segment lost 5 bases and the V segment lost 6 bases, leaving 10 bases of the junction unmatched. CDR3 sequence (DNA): TGCAGTGCGATAGCCGGGACAGGGGCCGACGAGCAGTACTTC. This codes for CSAIAGTGADEQYF.

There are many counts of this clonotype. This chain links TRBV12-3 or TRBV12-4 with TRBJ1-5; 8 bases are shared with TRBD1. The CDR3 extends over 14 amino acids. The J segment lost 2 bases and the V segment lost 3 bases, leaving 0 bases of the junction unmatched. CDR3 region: CASSFRGRNQPQHF. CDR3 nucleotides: TGTGCCAGCAGTTTCAGGGGGCGCAATCAGCCCCAGCATTTT.

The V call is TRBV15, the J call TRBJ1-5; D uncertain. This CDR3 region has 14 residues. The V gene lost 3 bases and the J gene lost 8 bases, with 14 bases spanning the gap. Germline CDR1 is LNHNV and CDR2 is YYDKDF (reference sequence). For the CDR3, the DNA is TGTGCCACCAGCAGCCAAGATGGGGAAGAGCCCCAGCATTTT. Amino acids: CATSSQDGEEPQHF.

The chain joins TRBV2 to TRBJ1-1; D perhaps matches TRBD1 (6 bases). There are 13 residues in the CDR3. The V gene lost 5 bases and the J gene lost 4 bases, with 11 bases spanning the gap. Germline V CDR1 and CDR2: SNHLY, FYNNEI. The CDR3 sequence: CASSRTAGTEAFF. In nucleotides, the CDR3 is TGTGCCAGCAGTCGGACAGCTGGCACTGAAGCTTTCTTT. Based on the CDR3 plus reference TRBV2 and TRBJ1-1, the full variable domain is EPEVTQTPSHQVTQMGQEVILRCVPISNHLYFYWYRQILGQKVEFLVSFYNNEISEKSEIFDDQFSVERPDGSNFTLKIRSTKLEDSAMYFCASSRTAGTEAFFGQGTRLTVV.

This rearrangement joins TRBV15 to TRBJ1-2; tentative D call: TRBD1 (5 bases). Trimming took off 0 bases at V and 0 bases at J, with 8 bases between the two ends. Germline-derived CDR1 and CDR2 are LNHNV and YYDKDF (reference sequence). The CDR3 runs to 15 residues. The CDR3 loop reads CATSRDRGANYGYTF. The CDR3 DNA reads TGTGCCACCAGCAGAGATAGAGGGGCTAACTATGGCTACACCTTC.

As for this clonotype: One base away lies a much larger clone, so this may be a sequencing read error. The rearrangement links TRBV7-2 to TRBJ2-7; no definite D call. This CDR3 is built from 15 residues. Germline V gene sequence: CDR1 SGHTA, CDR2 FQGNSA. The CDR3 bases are TGTGCCAGCAACTTAGCTGGGCTAGGCTGGAACGAGCAGTACTTC. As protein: CASNLAGLGWNEQYF.

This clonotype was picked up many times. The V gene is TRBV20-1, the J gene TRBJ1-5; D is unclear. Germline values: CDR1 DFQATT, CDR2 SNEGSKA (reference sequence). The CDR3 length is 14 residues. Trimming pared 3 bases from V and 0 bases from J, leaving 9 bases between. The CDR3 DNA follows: TGCAGTGCTAGGAAGCCCCTTAGCAATCAGCCCCAGCATTTT. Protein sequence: CSARKPLSNQPQHF.

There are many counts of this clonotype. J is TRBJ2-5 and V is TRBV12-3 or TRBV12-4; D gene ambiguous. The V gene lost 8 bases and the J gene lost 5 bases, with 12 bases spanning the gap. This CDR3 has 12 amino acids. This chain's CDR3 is CASAANLETQYF. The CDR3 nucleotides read TGTGCCAGCGCGGCTAACCTTGAGACCCAGTACTTC.

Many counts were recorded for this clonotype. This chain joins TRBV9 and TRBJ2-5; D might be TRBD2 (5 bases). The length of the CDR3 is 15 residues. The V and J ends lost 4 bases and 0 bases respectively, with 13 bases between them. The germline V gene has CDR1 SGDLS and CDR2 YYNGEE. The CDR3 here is CASSHTSGYQETQYF. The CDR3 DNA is TGTGCCAGCAGCCATACATCGGGGTACCAAGAGACCCAGTACTTC. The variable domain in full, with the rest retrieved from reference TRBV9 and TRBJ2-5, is DSGVTQTPKHLITATGQRVTLRCSPRSGDLSVYWYQQSLDQGLQFLIQYYNGEERAKGNILERFSAQQFPDLHSELNLSSLELGDSALYFCASSHTSGYQETQYFGPGTRLLVL.

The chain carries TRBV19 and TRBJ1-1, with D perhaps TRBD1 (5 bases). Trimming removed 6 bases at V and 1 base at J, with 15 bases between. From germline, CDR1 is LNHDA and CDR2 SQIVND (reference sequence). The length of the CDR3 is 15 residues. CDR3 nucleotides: TGTGCCAGTAGCCTGACAGCCTTAGGGAACACTGAAGCTTTCTTT. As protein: CASSLTALGNTEAFF.